A single sample gave rise to the 18 T cell receptor beta chains below, sequenced in a study of CD8 T cells in ankylosing spondylitis. General study points: Apparently characteristic of ankylosing spondylitis blood was a TCR beta motif (about 8 highly homologous variants).

TCRdb analysed the 5' RACE reads with MiXCR anew, one entry per CDR3 protein. The sample consists of about 220,000 distinct CDR3 sequences, 7% to 8% of them appearing once. Antigens for these TCRs are unknown. The material sequenced was blood, either unsorted or a sorted T cell fraction (not recorded which). Receptors originate from a male donor with ankylosing spondylitis.

Ten or more counts support this clonotype. The V and J genes are TRBV6-2 or TRBV6-3 and TRBJ2-7; no firm D call. Looked up from germline, CDR1 is MNHEY and CDR2 is SVGEGT. With 6 bases removed from V and 0 bases from J, the gap between germline ends came to 15 bases. This CDR3 contains 15 residues. Written as DNA, the CDR3 is TGTGCCAGCAGGGACCTCTGGGGAAGCTCCTACGAGCAGTACTTC. Its protein product is CASRDLWGSSYEQYF.

The chain carries TRBV11-1 and TRBJ2-6; 9 bases align to TRBD1. Germline assignment: CDR1 SGHAT and CDR2 FQDESV (reference sequence). The CDR3 is made up of 19 amino acids. The J segment lost 1 base and the V segment lost 2 bases, leaving 9 bases of the junction unmatched. This CDR3 is CASSLPSGTGTSGANVLTF. The CDR3, as DNA: TGTGCCAGCAGCTTACCCAGCGGGACAGGGACGTCTGGGGCCAACGTCCTGACTTTC.

A few counts support this clonotype. The V call is TRBV2, the J call TRBJ2-3; D call uncertain. The CDR3 has 10 amino acids. Germline V gene data show CDR1 as SNHLY and CDR2 as FYNNEI. The V and J ends lost 7 bases and 13 bases respectively, with 12 bases between them. Here the CDR3 DNA reads TGTGCCAGCACTTTGGGCAAGGAGTATTTT. Amino acid sequence: CASTLGKEYF.

This clonotype has a count of ten or more. The V gene is TRBV7-2, the J gene TRBJ2-7; D remains unclear. Trimming took off 5 bases at V and 0 bases at J, with 11 bases between the two ends. CDR1 and CDR2 (germline): SGHTA, FQGNSA. This CDR3 spans 14 amino acids. Here the CDR3 DNA reads TGTGCCAGCAGCCCTACGAGGAACTCCTACGAGCAGTACTTC. Its translation: CASSPTRNSYEQYF.

In its sample, this clonotype was seen many times. The chain has TRBV7-9 and TRBJ2-5; D perhaps matches TRBD2 (7 bases). Per germline, CDR1 SEHNR and CDR2 FQNEAQ (reference sequence). Between the trimmed V and J ends, which lost 8 bases and 6 bases, there was a span of 13 bases. The CDR3 extends over 12 amino acids. The CDR3 loop reads CASGPGGKTQYF. The CDR3, as DNA: TGTGCCAGCGGGCCGGGGGGCAAGACCCAGTACTTC.

Ten or more counts support this clonotype. This chain joins TRBV27 and TRBJ1-1; D perhaps matches TRBD1 (6 bases). The germline CDR1 and CDR2 sequences are MNHEY and SMNVEV (reference sequence). The CDR3 totals 13 residues. Trimming took off 0 bases at V and 5 bases at J, with 7 bases between the two ends. The CDR3 DNA sequence: TGTGCCAGCAGTTTATCGGGACAAACTGAAGCTTTCTTT. Residues: CASSLSGQTEAFF.

This clonotype was recorded many times. J is TRBJ1-5 and V is TRBV12-3 or TRBV12-4; perhaps TRBD1 as D (5 bases). CDR3 length: 14 residues. With 3 bases removed from V and 7 bases from J, the gap between germline ends came to 13 bases. CDR3 loop: CASSFGRVGQPQHF. CDR3 sequence (DNA): TGTGCCAGCAGTTTCGGCAGGGTAGGACAGCCCCAGCATTTT.

With regard to this clonotype: Being one base from a much bigger clone, this may be a read error. J is TRBJ2-2 and V is TRBV9, with TRBD2 identical over 13 bases. Germline-derived CDR1 and CDR2 are SGDLS and YYNGEE. V lost 6 bases, J lost 2 bases, and 10 bases stayed unmatched. CDR3 length: 18 amino acids. The CDR3 region is CASTVGLAGAANTGELFF. The CDR3 nucleotides read TGTGCCAGCACCGTTGGACTAGCGGGGGCCGCTAACACCGGGGAGCTGTTTTTT.

This clonotype was seen ten or more times. This chain joins TRBV4-3 and TRBJ1-1, with D maybe TRBD1 (5 bases). CDR3 length: 15 residues. Germline V lookup: CDR1 LGHNA, CDR2 YSLEER. With 0 bases removed from V and 5 bases from J, the gap between germline ends came to 13 bases. The CDR3 region is CASSQDTGGGTEAFF. The CDR3 DNA reads TGCGCCAGCAGCCAAGATACGGGGGGTGGAACTGAAGCTTTCTTT.

This clonotype appeared many times. An end of the junction differs from the germline gene, which may be a read error. The V gene is TRBV7-7, the J gene TRBJ2-1; no reliable D call. Germline lookup yields CDR1 SSHAT and CDR2 FNYEAQ (reference sequence). CDR3 length: 13 residues. The CDR3 loop is CASSLGQIGEQFF. CDR3 DNA: TGTGCTAGCAGCTTGGGTCAAATCGGGGAGCAGTTCTTC. The full variable domain, completed using reference TRBV7-7 and TRBJ2-1, is GAGVSQSPRYKVTKRGQDVTLRCDPISSHATLYWYQQALGQGPEFLTYFNYEAQPDKSGLPSDRFSAERPEGSISTLTIQRTEQRDSAMYRCASSLGQIGEQFFGPGTRLTVL.

This chain connects TRBV6-1 to TRBJ2-1, with 9 bases that match TRBD2. The J segment lost 4 bases and the V segment lost 6 bases, leaving 13 bases of the junction unmatched. Germline V CDR1 and CDR2: MNHNS, SASEGT. The CDR3 is made up of 17 amino acids. In nucleotides, the CDR3 is TGTGCCAGCAGCCCGGAGGGACCTAGCGGGGAATACAATGAGCAGTTCTTC. Its translation: CASSPEGPSGEYNEQFF.

The sample holds many counts of this clonotype. The CDR3: CSVEGRKGQPAYEQYF. In nucleotides, the CDR3 is TGCAGCGTTGAAGGACGGAAGGGACAGCCCGCCTACGAGCAGTACTTC. V is TRBV29-1 and J is TRBJ2-7; 7 bases line up with TRBD1. The CDR3 runs to 16 residues. Germline assignment: CDR1 SQVTM and CDR2 ANQGSEA. J gave up 2 bases and V 1 base, and 11 bases lay outside the gene matches.

This clonotype has ten or more counts. The rearrangement joins TRBV12-3 or TRBV12-4 to TRBJ2-3, with 7 bases fitting TRBD2. The CDR3 covers 16 residues. V shed 1 base, J shed 2 bases, and the junction held 6 bases outside the gene matches. This chain's CDR3 is CASSLEGGQDTDTQYF. Here the CDR3 DNA reads TGTGCCAGCAGTTTAGAGGGAGGGCAGGACACAGATACGCAGTATTTT.

The J gene is TRBJ2-7, the V gene TRBV7-9; 9 bases map to TRBD2. The CDR3 runs 15 residues. The trim removed 4 bases at V and 7 bases at J, leaving 11 bases unmatched. Per the germline V gene, CDR1 is SEHNR and CDR2 is FQNEAQ (reference sequence). CDR3 bases: TGTGCCAGCAGCTCCTATAGCGGGAGACTTAGTGAGCAGTACTTC. Translating gives CASSSYSGRLSEQYF.

This clonotype occurred many times. This chain uses TRBV7-2 with TRBJ1-2, with D maybe TRBD1 (5 bases). The V end lost 2 bases, the J end lost 3 bases, and 19 bases lay between the germline ends. Germline CDR1 SGHTA, CDR2 FQGNSA. The CDR3 is 17 amino acids. In DNA form, the CDR3 reads TGTGCCAGCAGCTTAACTCCGGACACATCTCTCCACTATGGCTACACCTTC. The encoded protein is CASSLTPDTSLHYGYTF.

Comments on this clonotype: The junction and the germline gene differ at one end; a read error may be behind it. The genes are TRBV5-6 and TRBJ1-2; D gene ambiguous. The germline CDR1 and CDR2 sequences are SGHDT and YYEEEE. This CDR3 spans 13 amino acids. The CDR3 nucleotides read TGTGCCATCAGCTCCGGGCTCCTCTGTGGCTACACCTTC. Translated: CAISSGLLCGYTF.

This clonotype has only a few counts. The chain has TRBV12-5 and TRBJ2-5; D is unresolved. Germline CDR1 and CDR2: LGHNT and FRNRAP. The CDR3 is 13 residues long. V shed 3 bases and J shed 2 bases, with 7 bases lying between them. CDR3 sequence reads: CASGFGSQETQYF. The DNA for the CDR3 is TGTGCTAGTGGTTTTGGCAGTCAAGAGACCCAGTACTTC.

This clonotype was seen repeatedly, ten times or more. V is TRBV28 and J is TRBJ2-1; 9 bases fit TRBD2. The V segment lost 3 bases and the J segment 9 bases; nucleotides outside the gene matches: 12. The CDR3 loop spans 16 amino acids. Germline V gene lookup returns CDR1 MDHEN and CDR2 SYDVKM. The CDR3 coding sequence is TGTGCCAGCAGTTTCCGAGGGGGGATACTAGCGGGTGAGCAGTTCTTC. Translation: CASSFRGGILAGEQFF.